Sequencing of this T cell receptor (beta chain) was carried out in a study of human T cells and chemical hapten exposure. The CDR3 is 15 residues long. J was trimmed by 6 bases and V by 3 bases; bases with no gene match: 7. Germline CDR1 reads ENHRY; CDR2 reads SYGVKD. Details on this clonotype: Its target is unknown.

The time point is: patch test 3, about 24 weeks after DPC sensitization. This sample's treatment: therapeutic diphenylcyclopropenone sensitization with weekly scalp DPC. The study's findings and limits: With DPC sensitization, TCRs exceeding 1 in 1000 frequency showed no change.

TCRdb fed the RACE reads into MiXCR, producing one record per CDR3 protein. The sample lists about 110,000 distinct CDR3 sequences, approximately 36% occurring once. The chain couples TRBV10-3 to TRBJ1-5, with 8 bases aligning to TRBD1. The TCR originated in a man aged 40-50 years with alopecia areata. Some clones in this sample may be carry-over from other donors' samples. Material: whole blood, obtained in connection with sensitization to the hapten diphenylcyclopropenone (DPC). Written as DNA, the CDR3 is TGTGCCATCAGTGAAGAGACAGGGGCACGTCAGCCCCAGCATTTT. Translating gives CAISEETGARQPQHF.